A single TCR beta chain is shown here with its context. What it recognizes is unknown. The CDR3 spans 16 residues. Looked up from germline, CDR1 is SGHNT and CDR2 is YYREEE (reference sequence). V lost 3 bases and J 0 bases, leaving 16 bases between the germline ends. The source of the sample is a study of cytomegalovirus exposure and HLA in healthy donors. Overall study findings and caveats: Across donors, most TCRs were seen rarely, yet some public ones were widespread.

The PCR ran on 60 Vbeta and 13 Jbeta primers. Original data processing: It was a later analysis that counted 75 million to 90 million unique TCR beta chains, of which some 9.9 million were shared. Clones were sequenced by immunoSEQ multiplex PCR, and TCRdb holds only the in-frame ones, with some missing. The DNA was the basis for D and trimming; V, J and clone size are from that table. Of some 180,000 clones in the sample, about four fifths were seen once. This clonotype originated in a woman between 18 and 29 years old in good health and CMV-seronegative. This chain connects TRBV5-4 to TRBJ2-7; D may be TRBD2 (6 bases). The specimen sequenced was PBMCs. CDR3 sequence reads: CASSSLMGGISYEQYF. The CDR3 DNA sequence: TGTGCCAGCAGCTCCCTTATGGGCGGGATCTCCTACGAGCAGTACTTC.